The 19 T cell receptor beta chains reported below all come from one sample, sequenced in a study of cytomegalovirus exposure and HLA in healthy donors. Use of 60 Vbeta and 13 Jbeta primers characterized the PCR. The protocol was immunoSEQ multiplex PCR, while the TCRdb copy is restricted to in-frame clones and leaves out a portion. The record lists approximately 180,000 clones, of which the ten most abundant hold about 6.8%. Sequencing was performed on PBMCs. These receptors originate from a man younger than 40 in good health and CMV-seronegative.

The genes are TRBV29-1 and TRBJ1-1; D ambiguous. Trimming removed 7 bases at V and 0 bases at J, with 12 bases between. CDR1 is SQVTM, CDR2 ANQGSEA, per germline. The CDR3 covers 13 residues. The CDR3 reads CSAGGQLNTEAFF. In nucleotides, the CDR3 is TGCAGCGCCGGTGGGCAGCTGAACACTGAAGCTTTCTTT.

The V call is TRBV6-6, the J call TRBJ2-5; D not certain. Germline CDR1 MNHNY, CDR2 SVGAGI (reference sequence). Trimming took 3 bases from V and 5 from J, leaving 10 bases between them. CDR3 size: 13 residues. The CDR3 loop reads CASSYPSEETQYF. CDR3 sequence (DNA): TGTGCCAGCAGTTATCCATCGGAGGAGACCCAGTACTTC.

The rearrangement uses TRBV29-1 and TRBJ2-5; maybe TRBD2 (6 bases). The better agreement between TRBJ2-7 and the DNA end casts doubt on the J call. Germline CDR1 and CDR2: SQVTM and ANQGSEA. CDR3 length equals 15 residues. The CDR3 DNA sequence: TGCAGCGTTGAAGAGGGGGGAATGAGCTCCTACGAGCAGTACTTC. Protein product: CSVEEGGMSSYEQYF.

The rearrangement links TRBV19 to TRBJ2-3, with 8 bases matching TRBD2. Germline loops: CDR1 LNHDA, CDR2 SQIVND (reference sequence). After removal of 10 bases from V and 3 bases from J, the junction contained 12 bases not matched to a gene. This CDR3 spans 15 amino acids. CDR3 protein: CATSRAGVLTDTQYF. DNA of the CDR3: TGTGCCACCTCGCGAGCGGGAGTGCTTACAGATACGCAGTATTTT.

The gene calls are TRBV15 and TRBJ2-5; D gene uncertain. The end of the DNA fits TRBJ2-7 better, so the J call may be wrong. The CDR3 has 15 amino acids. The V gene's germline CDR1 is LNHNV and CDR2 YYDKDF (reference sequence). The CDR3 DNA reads TGTGCCACCAGCAGAGCACCCCTCAGGAATTACGAGCAGTACTTC. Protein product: CATSRAPLRNYEQYF.

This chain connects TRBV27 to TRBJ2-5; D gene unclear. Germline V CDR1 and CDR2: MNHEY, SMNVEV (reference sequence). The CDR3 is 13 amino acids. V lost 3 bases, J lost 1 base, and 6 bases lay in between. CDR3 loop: CASSLNFQETQYF. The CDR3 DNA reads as TGTGCCAGCAGTTTGAACTTCCAAGAGACCCAGTACTTC.

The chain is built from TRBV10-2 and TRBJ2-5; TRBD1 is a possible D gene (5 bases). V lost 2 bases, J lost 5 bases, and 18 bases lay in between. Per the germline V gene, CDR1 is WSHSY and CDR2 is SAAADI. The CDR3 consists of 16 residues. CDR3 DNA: TGCGCCAGCAGTGAGCATAGGGGCCGGTCTCGGGAGACCCAGTACTTC. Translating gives CASSEHRGRSRETQYF.

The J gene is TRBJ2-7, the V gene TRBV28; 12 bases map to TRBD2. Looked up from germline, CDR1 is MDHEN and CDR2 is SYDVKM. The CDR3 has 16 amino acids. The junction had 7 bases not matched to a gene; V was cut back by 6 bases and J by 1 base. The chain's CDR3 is CASRTSGSFPSYEQYF. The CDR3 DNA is TGTGCCAGCAGGACTAGCGGGAGTTTCCCTTCCTACGAGCAGTACTTC.

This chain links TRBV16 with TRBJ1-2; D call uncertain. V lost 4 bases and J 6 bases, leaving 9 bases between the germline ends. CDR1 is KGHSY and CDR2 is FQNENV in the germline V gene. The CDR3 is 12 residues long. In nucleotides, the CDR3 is TGTGCCAGCAGCCGGGCGAGGGATGGCTACACCTTC. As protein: CASSRARDGYTF.

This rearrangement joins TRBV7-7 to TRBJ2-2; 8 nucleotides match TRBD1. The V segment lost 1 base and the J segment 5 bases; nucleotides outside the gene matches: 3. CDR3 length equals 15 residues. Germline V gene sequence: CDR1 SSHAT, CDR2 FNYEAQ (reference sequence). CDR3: CASSLGTGMTGELFF. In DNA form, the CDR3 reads TGTGCCAGCAGCTTAGGGACAGGGATGACCGGGGAGCTGTTTTTT.

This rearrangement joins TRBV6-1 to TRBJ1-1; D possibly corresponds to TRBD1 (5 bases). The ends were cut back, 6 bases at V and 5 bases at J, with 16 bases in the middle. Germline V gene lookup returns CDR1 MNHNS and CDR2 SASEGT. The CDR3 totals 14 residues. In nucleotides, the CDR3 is TGTGCCAGCAGAGGTCAGGGAAAGAATACTGAAGCTTTCTTT. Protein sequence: CASRGQGKNTEAFF.

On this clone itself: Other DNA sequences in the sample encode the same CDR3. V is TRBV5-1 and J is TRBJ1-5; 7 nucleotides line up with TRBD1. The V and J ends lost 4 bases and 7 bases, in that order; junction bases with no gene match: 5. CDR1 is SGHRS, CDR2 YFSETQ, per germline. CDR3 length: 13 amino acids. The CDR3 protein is CASSRQGGQPQHF. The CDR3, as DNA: TGCGCCAGCAGCCGACAGGGCGGGCAGCCCCAGCATTTT.

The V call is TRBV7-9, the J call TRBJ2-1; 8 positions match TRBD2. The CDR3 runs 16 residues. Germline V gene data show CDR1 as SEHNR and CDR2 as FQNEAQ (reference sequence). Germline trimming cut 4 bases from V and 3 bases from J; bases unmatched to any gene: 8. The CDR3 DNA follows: TGTGCCAGCAGCTCCCGGGGGGGCGGTAGCTACAATGAGCAGTTCTTC. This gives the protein CASSSRGGGSYNEQFF.

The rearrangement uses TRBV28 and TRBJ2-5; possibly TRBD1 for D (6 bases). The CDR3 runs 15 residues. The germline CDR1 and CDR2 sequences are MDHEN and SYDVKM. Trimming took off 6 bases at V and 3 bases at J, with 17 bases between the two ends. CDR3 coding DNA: TGTGCCAGCAGACCCCGCCTTACAGGGAAAGAGACCCAGTACTTC. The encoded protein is CASRPRLTGKETQYF.

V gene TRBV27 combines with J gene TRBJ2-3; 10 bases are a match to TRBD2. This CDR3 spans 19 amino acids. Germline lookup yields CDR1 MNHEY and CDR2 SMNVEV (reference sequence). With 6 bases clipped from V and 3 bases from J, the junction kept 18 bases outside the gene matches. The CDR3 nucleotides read TGTGCCAGCAGCAAATTCATGGGGCTAGCGGGAGAGAGGACAGATACGCAGTATTTT. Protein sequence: CASSKFMGLAGERTDTQYF.

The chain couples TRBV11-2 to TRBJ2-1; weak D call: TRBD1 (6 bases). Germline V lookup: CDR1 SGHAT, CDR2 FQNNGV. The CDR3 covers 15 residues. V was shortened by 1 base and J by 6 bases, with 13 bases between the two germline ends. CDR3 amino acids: CASSLGPGTFNEQFF. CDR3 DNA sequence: TGTGCCAGCAGCTTAGGCCCCGGGACATTCAATGAGCAGTTCTTC.

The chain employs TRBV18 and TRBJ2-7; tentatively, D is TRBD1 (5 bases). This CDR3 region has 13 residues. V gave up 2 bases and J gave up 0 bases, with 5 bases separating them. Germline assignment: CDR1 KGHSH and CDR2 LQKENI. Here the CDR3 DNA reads TGTGCCAGCTCACCAACAGGCTCCTACGAGCAGTACTTC. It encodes CASSPTGSYEQYF.

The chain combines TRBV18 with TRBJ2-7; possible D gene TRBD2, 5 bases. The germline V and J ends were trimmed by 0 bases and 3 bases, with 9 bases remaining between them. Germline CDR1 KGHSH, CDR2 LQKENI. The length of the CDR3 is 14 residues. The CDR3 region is CASSPPRLHYEQYF. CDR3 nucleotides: TGTGCCAGCTCACCACCGCGACTACACTACGAGCAGTACTTC. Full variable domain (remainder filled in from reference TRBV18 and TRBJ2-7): NAGVMQNPRHLVRRRGQEARLRCSPMKGHSHVYWYRQLPEEGLKFMVYLQKENIIDESGMPKERFSAEFPKEGPSILRIQQVVRGDSAAYFCASSPPRLHYEQYFGPGTRLTVT.

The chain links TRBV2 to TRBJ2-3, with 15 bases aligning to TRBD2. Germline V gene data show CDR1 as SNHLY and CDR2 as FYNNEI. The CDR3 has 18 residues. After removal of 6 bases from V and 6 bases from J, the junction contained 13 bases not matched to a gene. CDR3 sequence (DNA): TGTGCCAGCAGCTTTCTCCGAGGACTAGCGGGAGGGCCGGATACGCAGTATTTT. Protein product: CASSFLRGLAGGPDTQYF. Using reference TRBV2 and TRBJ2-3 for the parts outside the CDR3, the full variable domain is EPEVTQTPSHQVTQMGQEVILRCVPISNHLYFYWYRQILGQKVEFLVSFYNNEISEKSEIFDDQFSVERPDGSNFTLKIRSTKLEDSAMYFCASSFLRGLAGGPDTQYFGPGTRLTVL.